The present T cell receptor (beta chain) was sequenced within a study of blood T cell repertoires in COVID-19 (dated by TCRdb to about 2020). About the study as a whole: The collaborator samples originated in the United States, Italy and Spain and spanned the acute and convalescent phases of COVID-19. The material from the prospective study consisted of cDNA or gDNA derived from T cells, B-cell-depleted T cells, or PBMCs. Deeply sampled blood TCRbeta repertoires from subjects exposed to, actively infected with, or recovered from COVID-19 were included in the dataset. The repertoires were released in a freely available public database meant as a resource for research on the immune response to SARS-CoV-2. The samples were drawn from the first 160 participants of the ongoing ImmuneRACE study and from roughly 1,300 subjects provided by 6 global collaborators. Sample metadata almost always included a de-identified subject ID, COVID-19 status, age in years and sex. Where available, HLA class I and class II types were taken from metadata supplied by the sample provider and were not determined by assay-based typing. Broad study findings and their caveats: Clinical and demographic metadata were provided uncurated, with the amount varying by source and participant.

TCRbeta CDR3 regions were amplified from genomic DNA by means of the immunoSEQ Assay, a bias-controlled multiplex PCR. The authors' pipeline ran thus. The number of nucleated cells in each sample was estimated from the amplification of reference gene primers within the assay. Sequence reads were collapsed and filtered to measure the absolute abundance of every unique TCRbeta CDR3 rearrangement. For each sample, productive Simpson clonality was calculated as the square root of Simpson's diversity index across productive rearrangements. TCRdb re-hosts the immuneACCESS table, in-frame sequences only. Its copies lack some clones; in the studies checked, an unresolved V gene accounts for under half of them, and the cause for the rest is not known. V, J and clone size derive from that table, while D and trimming were established from the DNA sequence. Within this sample are some 80,000 clones, with about nine tenths of them counted one time only. Roughly 3.1% of the sample comes from the top ten.

Each collaborating institution followed its own protocols to collect whole blood in K2EDTA tubes. For TCRbeta analysis, collaborators shipped samples in one of three forms: frozen whole blood, isolated PBMCs, or DNA extracted from either of those sample types. Turning to this clone: Its antigen target is currently unknown. One base away there is no much larger clone; base qualities are not given.

The CDR3, from cysteine to phenylalanine, totals 14 residues. Only the CDR3 DNA stays, 42 bases, in frame from base 1. CDR1 and CDR2 (SQVTM, ANQGSEA) derive from the germline V gene. V and J are trimmed by 7 bases and 1 base, and the gene matches miss 5 bases of the junction. Recombination joined TRBV29-1 with TRBJ2-2; 8 central nucleotides agree with TRBD1. The sequence was obtained from a woman aged 45-65 years with active or convalescent COVID-19. Sequences were obtained from peripheral blood. The CDR3 region reads CSAWTGMNTGELFF. The DNA sequence is TGCAGCGCGTGGACAGGGATGAACACCGGGGAGCTGTTTTTT.